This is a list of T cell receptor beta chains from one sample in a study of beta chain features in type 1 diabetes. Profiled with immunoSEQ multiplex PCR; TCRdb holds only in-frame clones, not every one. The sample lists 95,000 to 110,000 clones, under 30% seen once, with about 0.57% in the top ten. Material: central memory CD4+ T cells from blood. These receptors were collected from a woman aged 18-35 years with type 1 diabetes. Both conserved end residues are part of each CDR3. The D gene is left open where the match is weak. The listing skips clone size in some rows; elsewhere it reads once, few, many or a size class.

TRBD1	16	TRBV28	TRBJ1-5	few	TGTGCCAGCAGTTTCTCGGGACAGGGGGTCAATCAGCCCCAGCATTTT	CASSFSGQGVNQPQHF
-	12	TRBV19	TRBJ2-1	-	TGTGCCAGTAGTTTGCGGGACAATGAGCAGTTCTTC	CASSLRDNEQFF
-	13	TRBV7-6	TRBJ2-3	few	TGTGCCAGCAGCTTTAATCTGAGAGATACGCAGTATTTT	CASSFNLRDTQYF
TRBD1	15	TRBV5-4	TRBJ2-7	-	TGTGCCAGCAGCTCCGCAGGGGGTTCTCACTACGAGCAGTACTTC	CASSSAGGSHYEQYF
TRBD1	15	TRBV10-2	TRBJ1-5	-	TGCGCCAGCAGAAGGGACAGCAGAAACAATCAGCCCCAGCATTTT	CASRRDSRNNQPQHF
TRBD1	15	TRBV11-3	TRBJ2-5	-	TGTGCCAGCAGCTTAGATGGACAGGTCTGGGGGACCCAGTACTTC	CASSLDGQVWGTQYF
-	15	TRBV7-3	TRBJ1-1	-	TGTGCCAGCAGCCCCCGGGAGGGCCTCGGCACTGAAGCTTTCTTT	CASSPREGLGTEAFF
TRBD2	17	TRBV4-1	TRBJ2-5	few	TGCGCCAGCAGCCAAGAGTCGAGGACTAGCGGACAAGAGACCCAGTACTTC	CASSQESRTSGQETQYF
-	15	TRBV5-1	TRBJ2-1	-	TGCGCCAGCAGCCTGGGAGGCGGGACGAGTGGTGAGCAGTTCTTC	CASSLGGGTSGEQFF
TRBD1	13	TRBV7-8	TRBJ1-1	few	TGTGCCAGTTACAGGGGACCGAACACTGAAGCTTTCTTT	CASYRGPNTEAFF
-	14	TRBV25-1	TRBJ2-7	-	TGTGCCAGCAGTGCCTTCTCAGGGACCTACGAGCAGTACTTC	CASSAFSGTYEQYF
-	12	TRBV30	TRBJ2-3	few	TGTGCCTGGAAACTGATCACAGATACGCAGTATTTT	CAWKLITDTQYF
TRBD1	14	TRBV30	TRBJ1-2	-	TGTGCCTGGGTGCCCCTAGACAGGGATGTCCGCTACACCTTC	CAWVPLDRDVRYTF
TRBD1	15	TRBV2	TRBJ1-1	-	TGTGCCAGCAGTCCAACGGGACAGCCAAACACTGAAGCTTTCTTT	CASSPTGQPNTEAFF
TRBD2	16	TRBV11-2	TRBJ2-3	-	TGTGCCAGCAGCCTTATCGGACTAGCGGGACTAGATACGCAGTATTTT	CASSLIGLAGLDTQYF
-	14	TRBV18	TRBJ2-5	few	TGTGCCAGCTCCCCAGGACTGTACCAAGAGACCCAGTACTTC	CASSPGLYQETQYF
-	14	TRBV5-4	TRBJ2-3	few	TGTGCCAGCAGCTACGCGGGACCTGGAGATACGCAGTATTTT	CASSYAGPGDTQYF
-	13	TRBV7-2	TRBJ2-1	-	TGTGCCAGCAGCTTATTACTCGCGGGGGAGCAGTTCTTC	CASSLLLAGEQFF
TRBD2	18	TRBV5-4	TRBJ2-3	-	TGTGCCAGCAGCTTCCAACAACTAGCGGGAGGTAGCACAGATACGCAGTATTTT	CASSFQQLAGGSTDTQYF
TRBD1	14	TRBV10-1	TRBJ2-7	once	TGCGCCAGCAGTCGGACAGGGGGGTCCTACGAGCAGTACTTC	CASSRTGGSYEQYF
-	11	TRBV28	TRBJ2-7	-	TGTGCCAGCAATGATCAGGGGGGGCAGTACTTC	CASNDQGGQYF
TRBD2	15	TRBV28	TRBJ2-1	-	TGTGCCAGCAGTTCTCCAGCGGGAGGGACAAATGAGCAGTTCTTC	CASSSPAGGTNEQFF
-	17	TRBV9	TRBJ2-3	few	TGTGCCAGCATCTTCCCCCGCGTAAGCGGACCCACAGATACGCAGTATTTT	CASIFPRVSGPTDTQYF
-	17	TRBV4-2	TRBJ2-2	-	TGTGCCAGCAGCCAAGTTAGGGGCCAAGACATCACCGGGGAGCTGTTTTTT	CASSQVRGQDITGELFF
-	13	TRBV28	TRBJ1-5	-	TGTGCAACGGGCGGGGCTTCGTGGCAGCCCCAGCATTTT	CATGGASWQPQHF
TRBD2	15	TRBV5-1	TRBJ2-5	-	TGCGCCAGCAGCTTGGGACTAGCGGCCCAAGAGACCCAGTACTTC	CASSLGLAAQETQYF
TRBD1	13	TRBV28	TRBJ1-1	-	TGTGCCAGCACTTCAGGGGACAGGGCTGAAGCTTTCTTT	CASTSGDRAEAFF
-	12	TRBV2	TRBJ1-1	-	TGTGCCAGCAGACAGTCGAACACTGAAGCTTTCTTT	CASRQSNTEAFF
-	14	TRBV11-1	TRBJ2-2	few	TGTGCCAGCAGCTTGGGGGGGAACACCGGGGAGCTGTTTTTT	CASSLGGNTGELFF
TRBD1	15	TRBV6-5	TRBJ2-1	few	TGTGCCAGCAGTAAACCGGGACAGGGTTACAATGAGCAGTTCTTC	CASSKPGQGYNEQFF
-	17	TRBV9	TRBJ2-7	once	TGTGCCAGCAGCCCCTCATGGTCCTCGACTAGATTCGACGAGCAGTACTTC	CASSPSWSSTRFDEQYF
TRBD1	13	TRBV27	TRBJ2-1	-	TGTGCCAGCAGCCGTACCGACAGGGCTGAGCAGTTCTTC	CASSRTDRAEQFF
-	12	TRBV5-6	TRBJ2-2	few	TGTGCCAGCAGCTTGGTCGCCGGGGAGCTGTTTTTT	CASSLVAGELFF
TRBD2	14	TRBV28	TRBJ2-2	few	TGTGCCAGCAAGTCGGCGGGAGAGACCGGGGAGCTGTTTTTT	CASKSAGETGELFF
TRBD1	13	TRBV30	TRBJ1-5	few	TGTGCCTGGAGTTCGACAGGGGGCCAGCCCCAGCATTTT	CAWSSTGGQPQHF
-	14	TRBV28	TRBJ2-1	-	TGTGCCAGCGCTTCTAGGAAGTCCTACAATGAGCAGTTCTTC	CASASRKSYNEQFF
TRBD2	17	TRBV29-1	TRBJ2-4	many	TGCAGCGTCGAGGGAGCGGGAGGGCCGCTAGCCAAAAACATTCAGTACTTC	CSVEGAGGPLAKNIQYF
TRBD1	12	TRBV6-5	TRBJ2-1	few	TGTGCCAGCAGCGGGACAGGTTCCTTATGGTTCTTC	CASSGTGSLWFF
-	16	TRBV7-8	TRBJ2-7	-	TGTGCCAGCAGCTTTAGGCTTGACGCCGGCCGGGTGGAGCAGTACTTC	CASSFRLDAGRVEQYF
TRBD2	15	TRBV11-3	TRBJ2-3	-	TGTGCCAGCAGCCCCCGGACTAGCGGCACAGATACGCAGTATTTT	CASSPRTSGTDTQYF
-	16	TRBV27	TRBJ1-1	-	TGTGCCAGCAGTTCCAAACAGCGGCCTGTGAACACTGAAGCTTTCTTT	CASSSKQRPVNTEAFF
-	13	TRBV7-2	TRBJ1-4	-	TGTGCCAGCAGCCGTGACAGGAATGAAAAACTGTTTTTT	CASSRDRNEKLFF
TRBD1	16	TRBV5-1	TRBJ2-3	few	TGCGCCAGCAGACTGGACAGGGGCCTAGTCGCAGATACGCAGTATTTT	CASRLDRGLVADTQYF
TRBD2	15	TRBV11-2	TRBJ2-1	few	TGTGCCAGCAGCTTCGGCCTAGCGGGGAACAATGAGCAGTTCTTC	CASSFGLAGNNEQFF
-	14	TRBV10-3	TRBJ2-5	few	TGTGCCATCAGTGAGAGCCGAAGAGGGGAGACCCAGTACTTC	CAISESRRGETQYF
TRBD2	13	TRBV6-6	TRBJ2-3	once	TGTGCCACCGGCGGGAGTGGGGCAGATACGCAGTATTTT	CATGGSGADTQYF
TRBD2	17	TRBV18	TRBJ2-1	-	TGTGCCAGCTCACCACAGATGGGGGGTAGCGGGAGCGAAGAGCAGTTCTTC	CASSPQMGGSGSEEQFF
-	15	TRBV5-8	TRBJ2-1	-	TGTGCCAGCAGCTTGCGCCATAGCTCCTACAATGAGCAGTTCTTC	CASSLRHSSYNEQFF
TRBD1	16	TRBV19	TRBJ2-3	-	TGTGCCAGTAGTCGCGGGACAGGCCTATCCACAGATACGCAGTATTTT	CASSRGTGLSTDTQYF
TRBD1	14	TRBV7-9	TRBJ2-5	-	TGTGCCAGCAGCTTTACAGGGGGCCGGGAGACCCAGTACTTC	CASSFTGGRETQYF